This T cell receptor (beta chain) was recovered during a study of human versus mouse CDR3 diversity and MHC coevolution. Some clones are missing from TCRdb's copy, which holds only in-frame ones; the method was immunoSEQ multiplex PCR. This table holds tens of thousands of clones, about 93% found once. Germline CDR1 SGHNT, CDR2 YYREEE (reference sequence). There are 15 residues in the CDR3. The germline V and J ends were trimmed by 0 bases and 4 bases, with 12 bases remaining between them. The specimen sequenced was naive CD4+ T cells from blood. Documented subset: CD45RO-negative CD62L-positive naive CD4 T cells. This receptor was taken from a person between 25 and 69 years old in good health. The chain carries TRBV5-4 and TRBJ2-3; D possibly corresponds to TRBD1 (6 bases). CDR3 amino acids: CASSLAGARADTQYF. In nucleotides, the CDR3 is TGTGCCAGCAGCTTGGCAGGGGCTCGTGCAGATACGCAGTATTTT. Together with reference TRBV5-4 and TRBJ2-3, the CDR3 gives the full variable domain: ETGVTQSPTHLIKTRGQQVTLRCSSQSGHNTVSWYQQALGQGPQFIFQYYREEENGRGNFPPRFSGLQFPNYSSELNVNALELDDSALYLCASSLAGARADTQYFGPGTRLTVL.